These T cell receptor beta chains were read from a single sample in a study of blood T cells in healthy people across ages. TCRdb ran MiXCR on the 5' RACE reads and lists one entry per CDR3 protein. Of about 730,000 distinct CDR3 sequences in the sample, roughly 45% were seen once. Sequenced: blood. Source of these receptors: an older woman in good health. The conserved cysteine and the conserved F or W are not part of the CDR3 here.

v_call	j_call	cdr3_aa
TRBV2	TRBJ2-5	ARSSGTQETQY
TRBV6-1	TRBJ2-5	ASDNLAGGEGETQY
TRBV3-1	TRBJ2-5	ASSQDKGQGTDEQY
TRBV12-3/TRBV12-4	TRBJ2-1	ASSLQGAVDEQF
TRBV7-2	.	ASSLGGGRASETQY
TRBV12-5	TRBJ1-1	ASGGGPNTEAF
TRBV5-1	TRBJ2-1	ASSAGTSGIPGEQF
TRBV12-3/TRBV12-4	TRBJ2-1	ASSLDGGAGEQF
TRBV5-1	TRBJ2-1	ASSLLGGGFSYNEQF
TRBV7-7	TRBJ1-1	ASSPIEVNTEAF
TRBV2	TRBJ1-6	ARQGQGRSPLH
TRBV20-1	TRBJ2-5	SARTSGGQKETQY
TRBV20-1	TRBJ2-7	SARRADSSYEQY
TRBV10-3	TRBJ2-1	AISGSPGTRVSNEQF
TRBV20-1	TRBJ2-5	SAQPPQGYMMGNEQY
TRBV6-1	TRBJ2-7	ASSRDREFHEQY
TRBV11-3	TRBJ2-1	ASSPQDGARQF
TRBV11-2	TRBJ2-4	ASSSRHKDTLAKNIQY
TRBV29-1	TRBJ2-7	SVELPGQGYEQY
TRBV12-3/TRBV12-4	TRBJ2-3	ASGSSAPTDTQY
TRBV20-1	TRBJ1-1	SARDNRGGVYTEAF
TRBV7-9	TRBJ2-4	ASSLPQNIQY
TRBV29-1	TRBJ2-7	SVSRGASSYERY
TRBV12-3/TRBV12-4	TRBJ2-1	ASTGTSGDEQF
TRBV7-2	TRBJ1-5	ASSLGIGVNRPQH
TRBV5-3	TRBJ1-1	ARSLGGKTTNTEAF
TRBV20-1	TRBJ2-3	SASSSGPDTQY
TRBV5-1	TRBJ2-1	ASSPDSSNEQF
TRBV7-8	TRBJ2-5	ASSLRLAGDFETQY
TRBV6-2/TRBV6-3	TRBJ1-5	ASSYSSRGINQPQH
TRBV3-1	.	ASNQDVPSGKETQY
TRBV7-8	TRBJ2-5	ASSSQGGYQETQY